The rows below give T cell receptor beta chains drawn from one sample of a study of early T cells in non-severe SARS-CoV-2 infection. TCRdb reprocessed the 5' RACE reads via MiXCR and lists one record per CDR3 protein. The sample carries tens of thousands of distinct CDR3 sequences, around 15% recorded once. The sample comprised whole blood. Receptors were obtained from an adult who was a healthcare worker with PCR-confirmed SARS-CoV-2 infection or an uninfected control (not recorded which). CDR3s include the opening cysteine and the closing phenylalanine or tryptophan. The order of the fields is J gene, V gene, clone size, CDR3 protein. A clone size is listed for some rows: how often the clone was seen (once, few, many), or a class if it is expanded.

TRBJ2-3	TRBV29-1	NA	CSGDSGEDTQYF
TRBJ2-7	TRBV7-8	few	CASSLRSDYEQYF
TRBJ2-2	TRBV12-3/TRBV12-4	few	CASSQTSDGELFF
TRBJ1-5	TRBV5-6	few	CASSPNWDAGNQPQHF
TRBJ2-1	TRBV20-1	few	CSARLTTREFF
TRBJ1-2	TRBV9	NA	CASSVASYGYTF
TRBJ2-7	TRBV25-1	many	CASSQGPSSYEQYF
TRBJ2-2	TRBV11-2	few	CASSLAVRGRELFF
TRBJ2-1	TRBV4-2	few	CASSQGTGSYNEQFF
TRBJ2-1	TRBV29-1	NA	CSVASGGAANEQFF
TRBJ2-1	TRBV19	few	CASMGGDRVYNEQFF
TRBJ2-5	TRBV12-5	many	CASGLVLAGVRETQYF
TRBJ2-1	TRBV7-9	few	CASSSHYNEQFF
TRBJ1-1	TRBV7-9	few	CASSPPPPVDSTEAFF
TRBJ2-1	TRBV12-5	NA	CASGLAAGGSYNEQFF
TRBJ2-7	TRBV5-1	once	CASSSRPGQGYEQYF
TRBJ2-7	TRBV28	NA	CASSPSARGAYEQYF
TRBJ1-2	TRBV6-6	NA	CASIDSGTASNYGYTF
TRBJ2-3	TRBV11-2	NA	CASSLGRKDTQYF
TRBJ2-3	TRBV10-2	NA	CASNPGESTDTQYF
TRBJ1-6	TRBV29-1	NA	CSVALQQGTSYNSPLHF
TRBJ2-1	TRBV6-4	few	CASSPASGGTYNEQFF
TRBJ2-1	TRBV3-1	NA	CASSQWINEQFF